This TCR beta chain emerged from a study of T-cell memory formation after mild COVID-19. TCRdb re-called the 5' RACE reads with MiXCR, one entry per CDR3 protein. The repertoire has 550,000 to 650,000 distinct CDR3 sequences, approximately 15% of them found once; the top ten carry about 7.4%. As to this clonotype: Its antigen is still unknown.

Whole-study results and caveats: Within pre-infection memory, some responding clones were found, suggesting cross-reactive memory joined. A balance of CD4 and CD8 characterized clones contracting day 15 to 85, whereas later expanders leaned CD4+.

The germline CDR1 and CDR2 sequences are SNHLY and FYNNEI. The V and J ends lost 4 bases and 2 bases respectively, with 11 bases between them. The CDR3 has 14 residues. The TCR sequence derives from an adult woman who had mild COVID-19 (a few samples of this study predate the infection). Cell type and time point are not known. The source material was PBMCs or a T cell subset sorted from them (not recorded which). This chain links TRBV2 with TRBJ2-5; D gene ambiguous. The CDR3 sequence: CASSATGSQETQYF. Here the CDR3 DNA reads TGTGCCAGCAGTGCGACGGGTTCTCAAGAGACCCAGTACTTC.